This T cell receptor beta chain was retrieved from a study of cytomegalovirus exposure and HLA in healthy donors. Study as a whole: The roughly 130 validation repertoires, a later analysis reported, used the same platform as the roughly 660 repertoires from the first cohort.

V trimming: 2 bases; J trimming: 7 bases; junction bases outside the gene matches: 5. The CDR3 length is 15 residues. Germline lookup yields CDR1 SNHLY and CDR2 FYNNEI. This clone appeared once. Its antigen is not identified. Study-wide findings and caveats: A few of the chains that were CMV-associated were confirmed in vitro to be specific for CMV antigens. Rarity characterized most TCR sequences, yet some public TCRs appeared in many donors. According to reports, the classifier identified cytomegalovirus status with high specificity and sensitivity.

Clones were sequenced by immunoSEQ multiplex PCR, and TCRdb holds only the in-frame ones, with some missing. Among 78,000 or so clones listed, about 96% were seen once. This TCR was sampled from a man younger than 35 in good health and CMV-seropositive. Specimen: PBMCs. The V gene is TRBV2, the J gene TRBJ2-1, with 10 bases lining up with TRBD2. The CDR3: CASSEKREGRNEQFF. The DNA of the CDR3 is TGTGCCAGCAGTGAAAAGCGGGAGGGCCGGAATGAGCAGTTCTTC.